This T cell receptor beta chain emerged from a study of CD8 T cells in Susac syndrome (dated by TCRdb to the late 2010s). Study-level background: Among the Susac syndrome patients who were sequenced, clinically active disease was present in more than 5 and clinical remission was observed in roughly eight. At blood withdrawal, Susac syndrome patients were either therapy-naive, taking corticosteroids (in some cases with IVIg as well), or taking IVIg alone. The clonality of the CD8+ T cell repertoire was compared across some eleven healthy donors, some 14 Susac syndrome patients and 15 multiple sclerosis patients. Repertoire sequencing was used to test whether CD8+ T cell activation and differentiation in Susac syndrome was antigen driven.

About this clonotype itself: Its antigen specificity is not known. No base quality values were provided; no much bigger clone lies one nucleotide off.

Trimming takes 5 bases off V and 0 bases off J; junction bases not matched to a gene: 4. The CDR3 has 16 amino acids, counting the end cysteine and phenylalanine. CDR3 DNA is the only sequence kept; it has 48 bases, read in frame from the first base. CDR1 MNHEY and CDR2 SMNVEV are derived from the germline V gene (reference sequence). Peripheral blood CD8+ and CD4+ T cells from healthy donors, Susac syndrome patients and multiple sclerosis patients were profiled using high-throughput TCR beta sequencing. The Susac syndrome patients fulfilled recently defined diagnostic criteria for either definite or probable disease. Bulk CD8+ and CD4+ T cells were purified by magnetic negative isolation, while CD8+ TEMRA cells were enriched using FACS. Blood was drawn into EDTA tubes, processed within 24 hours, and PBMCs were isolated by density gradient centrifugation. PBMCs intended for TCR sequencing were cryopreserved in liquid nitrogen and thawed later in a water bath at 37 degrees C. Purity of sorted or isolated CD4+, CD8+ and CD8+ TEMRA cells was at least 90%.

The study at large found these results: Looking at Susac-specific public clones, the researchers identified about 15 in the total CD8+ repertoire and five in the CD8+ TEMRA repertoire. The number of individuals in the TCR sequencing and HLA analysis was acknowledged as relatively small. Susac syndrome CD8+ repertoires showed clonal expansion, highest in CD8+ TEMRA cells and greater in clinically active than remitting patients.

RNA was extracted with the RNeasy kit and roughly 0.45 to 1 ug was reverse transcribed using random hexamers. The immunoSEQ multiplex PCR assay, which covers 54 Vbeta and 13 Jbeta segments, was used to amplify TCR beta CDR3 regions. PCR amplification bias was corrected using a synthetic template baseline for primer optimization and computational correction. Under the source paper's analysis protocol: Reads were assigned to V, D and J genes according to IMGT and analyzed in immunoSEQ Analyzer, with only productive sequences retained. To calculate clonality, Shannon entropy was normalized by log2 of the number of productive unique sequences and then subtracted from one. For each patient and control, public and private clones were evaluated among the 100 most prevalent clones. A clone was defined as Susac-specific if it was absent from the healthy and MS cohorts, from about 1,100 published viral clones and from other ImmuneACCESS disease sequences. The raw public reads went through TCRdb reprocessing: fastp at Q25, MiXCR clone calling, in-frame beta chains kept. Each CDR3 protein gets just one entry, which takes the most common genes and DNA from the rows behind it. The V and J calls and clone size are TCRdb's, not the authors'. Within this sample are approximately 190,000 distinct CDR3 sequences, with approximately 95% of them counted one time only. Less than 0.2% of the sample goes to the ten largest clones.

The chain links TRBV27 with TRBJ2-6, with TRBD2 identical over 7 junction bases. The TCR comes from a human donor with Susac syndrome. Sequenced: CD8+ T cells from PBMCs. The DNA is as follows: TGTGCCAGCAGTAGGGAGGGCAGCTCTGGGGCCAACGTCCTGACTTTC. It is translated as CASSREGSSGANVLTF.